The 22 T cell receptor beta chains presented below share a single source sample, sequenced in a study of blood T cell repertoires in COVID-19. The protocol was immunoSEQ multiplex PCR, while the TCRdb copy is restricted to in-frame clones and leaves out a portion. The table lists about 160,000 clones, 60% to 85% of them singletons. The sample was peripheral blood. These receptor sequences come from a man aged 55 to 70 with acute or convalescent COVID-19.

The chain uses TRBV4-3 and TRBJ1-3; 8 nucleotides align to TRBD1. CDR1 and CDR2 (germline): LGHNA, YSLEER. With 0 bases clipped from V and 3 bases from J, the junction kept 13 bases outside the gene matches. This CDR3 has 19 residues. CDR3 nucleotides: TGCGCCAGCAGCCAAGATCCCCAGGGGGCTCTGCGCGGTGGAAACACCATATATTTT. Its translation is CASSQDPQGALRGGNTIYF.

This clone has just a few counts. CDR3 in DNA: TGTGCCAGTAGTATCGTCTTCTTATCGAACACTGAAGCTTTCTTT. Its translation is CASSIVFLSNTEAFF. The rearrangement joins TRBV19 to TRBJ1-1; D uncertain. From germline, CDR1 is LNHDA and CDR2 SQIVND (reference sequence). The V end lost 3 bases, the J end lost 1 base, and 12 bases lay between the germline ends. The CDR3 has 15 amino acids.

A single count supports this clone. CDR3 DNA sequence: TGCGCCAGCAGCCCGTGGACAGGCCCTGCAACTAATGAAAAACTGTTTTTT. Translating it yields CASSPWTGPATNEKLFF. The rearrangement joins TRBV4-3 to TRBJ1-4; TRBD1 matches 7 bases. Germline V gene data show CDR1 as LGHNA and CDR2 as YSLEER. With V trimmed by 4 bases and J by 0 bases, 8 bases remained unmatched. The CDR3 totals 17 residues.

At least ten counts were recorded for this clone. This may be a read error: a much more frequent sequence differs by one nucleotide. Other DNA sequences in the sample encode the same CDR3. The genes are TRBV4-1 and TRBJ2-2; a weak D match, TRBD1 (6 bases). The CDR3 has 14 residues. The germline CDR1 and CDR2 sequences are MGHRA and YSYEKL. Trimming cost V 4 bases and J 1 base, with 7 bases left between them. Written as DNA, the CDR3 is TGCGCCAGCAGCCGGACAGTGAACACCGGGGAGCTGTTTTTT. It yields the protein CASSRTVNTGELFF.

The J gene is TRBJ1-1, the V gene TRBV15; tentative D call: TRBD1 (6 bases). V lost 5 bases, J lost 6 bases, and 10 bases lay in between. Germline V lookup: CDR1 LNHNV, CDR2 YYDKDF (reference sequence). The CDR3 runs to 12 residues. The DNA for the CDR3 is TGTGCCACCAGCGACAACAGGGCTGAAGCTTTCTTT. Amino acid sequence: CATSDNRAEAFF.

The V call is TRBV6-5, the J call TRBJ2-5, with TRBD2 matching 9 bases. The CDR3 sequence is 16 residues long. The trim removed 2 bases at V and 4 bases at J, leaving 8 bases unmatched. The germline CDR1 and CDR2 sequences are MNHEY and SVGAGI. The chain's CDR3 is CASSYEAGGLGETQYF. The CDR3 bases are TGTGCCAGCAGTTACGAGGCGGGGGGGCTGGGAGAGACCCAGTACTTC.

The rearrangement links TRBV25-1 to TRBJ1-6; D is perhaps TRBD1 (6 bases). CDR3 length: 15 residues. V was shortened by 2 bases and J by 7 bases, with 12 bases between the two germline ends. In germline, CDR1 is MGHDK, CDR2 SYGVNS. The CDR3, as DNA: TGTGCCAGCAGTGAAAAGGGGGACCGCAATTCACCCCTCCACTTT. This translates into CASSEKGDRNSPLHF.

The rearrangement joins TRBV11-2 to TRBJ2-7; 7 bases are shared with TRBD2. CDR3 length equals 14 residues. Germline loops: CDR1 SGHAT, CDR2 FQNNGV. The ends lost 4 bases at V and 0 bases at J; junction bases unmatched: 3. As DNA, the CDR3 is TGTGCCAGCAGCTCAGGGAGGGGCTCCTACGAGCAGTACTTC. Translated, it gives CASSSGRGSYEQYF. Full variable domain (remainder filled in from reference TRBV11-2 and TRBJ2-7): EAGVAQSPRYKIIEKRQSVAFWCNPISGHATLYWYQQILGQGPKLLIQFQNNGVVDDSQLPKDRFSAERLKGVDSTLKIQPAKLEDSAVYLCASSSGRGSYEQYFGPGTRLTVT.

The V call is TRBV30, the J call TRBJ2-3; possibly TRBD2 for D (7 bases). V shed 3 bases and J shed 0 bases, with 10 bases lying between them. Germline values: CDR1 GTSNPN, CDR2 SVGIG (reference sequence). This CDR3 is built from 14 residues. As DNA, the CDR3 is TGTGCCTGGAGGGGGGGGCCTAGCACAGATACGCAGTATTTT. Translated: CAWRGGPSTDTQYF. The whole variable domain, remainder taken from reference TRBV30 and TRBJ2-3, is SQTIHQWPATLVQPVGSPLSLECTVEGTSNPNLYWYRQAAGRGLQLLFYSVGIGQISSEVPQNLSASRPQDRQFILSSKKLLLSDSGFYLCAWRGGPSTDTQYFGPGTRLTVL.

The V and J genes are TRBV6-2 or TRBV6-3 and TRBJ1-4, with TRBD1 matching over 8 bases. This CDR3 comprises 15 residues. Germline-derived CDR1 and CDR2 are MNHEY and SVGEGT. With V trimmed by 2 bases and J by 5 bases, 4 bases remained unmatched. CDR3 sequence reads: CASSYQQGANEKLFF. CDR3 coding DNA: TGTGCCAGCAGTTACCAGCAGGGGGCGAATGAAAAACTGTTTTTT.

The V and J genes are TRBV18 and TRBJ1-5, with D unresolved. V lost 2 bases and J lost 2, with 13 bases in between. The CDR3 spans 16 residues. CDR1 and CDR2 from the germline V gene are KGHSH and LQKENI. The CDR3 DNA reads TGTGCCAGCTCACCAGCGGCGGGTAAGGGCAATCAGCCCCAGCATTTT. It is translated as CASSPAAGKGNQPQHF.

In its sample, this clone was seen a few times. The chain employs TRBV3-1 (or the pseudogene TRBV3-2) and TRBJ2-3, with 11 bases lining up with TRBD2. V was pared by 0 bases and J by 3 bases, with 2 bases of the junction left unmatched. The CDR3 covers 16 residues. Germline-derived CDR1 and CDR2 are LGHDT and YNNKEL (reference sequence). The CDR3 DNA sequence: TGTGCCAGCAGCCAAGATTGGACTAGCGGGACAGATACGCAGTATTTT. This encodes CASSQDWTSGTDTQYF.

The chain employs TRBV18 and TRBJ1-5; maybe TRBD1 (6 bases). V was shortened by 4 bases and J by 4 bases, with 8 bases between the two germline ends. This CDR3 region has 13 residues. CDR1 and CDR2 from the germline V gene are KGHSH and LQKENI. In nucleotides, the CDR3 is TGTGCCAGCTCACGGACAGAAAATCAGCCCCAGCATTTT. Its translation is CASSRTENQPQHF.

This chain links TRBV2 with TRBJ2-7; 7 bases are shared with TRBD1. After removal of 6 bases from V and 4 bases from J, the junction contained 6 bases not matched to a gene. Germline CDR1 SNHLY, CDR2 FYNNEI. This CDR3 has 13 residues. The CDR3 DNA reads TGTGCCAGCAGACTTGGGACAGTTTACGAGCAGTACTTC. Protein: CASRLGTVYEQYF.

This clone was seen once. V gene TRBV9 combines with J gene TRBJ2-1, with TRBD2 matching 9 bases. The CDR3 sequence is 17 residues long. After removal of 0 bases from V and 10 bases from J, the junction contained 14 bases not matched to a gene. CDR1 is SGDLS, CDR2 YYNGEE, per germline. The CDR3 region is CASSVDTSSGGGMEQFF. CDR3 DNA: TGTGCCAGCAGCGTAGATACGAGTAGCGGGGGAGGGATGGAGCAGTTCTTC. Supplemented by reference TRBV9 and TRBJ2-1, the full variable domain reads DSGVTQTPKHLITATGQRVTLRCSPRSGDLSVYWYQQSLDQGLQFLIQYYNGEERAKGNILERFSAQQFPDLHSELNLSSLELGDSALYFCASSVDTSSGGGMEQFFGPGTRLTVL.

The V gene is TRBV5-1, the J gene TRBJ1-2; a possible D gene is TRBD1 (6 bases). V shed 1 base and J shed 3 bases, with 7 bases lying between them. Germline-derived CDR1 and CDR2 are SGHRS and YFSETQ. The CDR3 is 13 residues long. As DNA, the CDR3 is TGCGCCAGCAGCTTGCGACAGGACTATGGCTACACCTTC. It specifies CASSLRQDYGYTF.

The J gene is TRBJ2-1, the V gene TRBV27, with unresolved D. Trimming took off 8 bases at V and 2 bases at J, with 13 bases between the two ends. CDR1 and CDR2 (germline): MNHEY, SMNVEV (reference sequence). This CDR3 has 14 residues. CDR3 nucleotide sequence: TGTGCCAGCGTCCGAGGTGGAACCTACAATGAGCAGTTCTTC. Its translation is CASVRGGTYNEQFF.

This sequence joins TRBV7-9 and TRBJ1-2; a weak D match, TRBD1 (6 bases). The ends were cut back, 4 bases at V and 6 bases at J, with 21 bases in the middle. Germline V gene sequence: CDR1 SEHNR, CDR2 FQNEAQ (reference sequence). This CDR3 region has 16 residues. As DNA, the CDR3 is TGTGCCAGCAGCTCCCCCGGCAGGGGTGGAGTCGATGGCTACACCTTC. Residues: CASSSPGRGGVDGYTF. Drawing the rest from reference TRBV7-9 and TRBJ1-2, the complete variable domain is DTGVSQNPRHKITKRGQNVTFRCDPISEHNRLYWYRQTLGQGPEFLTYFQNEAQLEKSRLLSDRFSAERPKGSFSTLEIQRTEQGDSAMYLCASSSPGRGGVDGYTFGSGTRLTVV.

The CDR3 loop reads CASSRAQTGGLRETQYF. CDR3 coding DNA: TGTGCCAGTAGTAGAGCCCAAACAGGGGGCTTGAGAGAGACCCAGTACTTC. The V call is TRBV19, the J call TRBJ2-5, with 9 positions matching TRBD1. V shed 4 bases, J shed 4 bases, and the junction held 13 bases outside the gene matches. CDR3 size: 17 residues. Germline loops: CDR1 LNHDA, CDR2 SQIVND (reference sequence).

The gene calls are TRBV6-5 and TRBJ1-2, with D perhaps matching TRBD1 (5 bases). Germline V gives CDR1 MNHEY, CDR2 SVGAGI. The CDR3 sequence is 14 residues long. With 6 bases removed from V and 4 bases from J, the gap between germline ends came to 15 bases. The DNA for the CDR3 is TGTGCCAGCAGCCCCTCGGTAGGGGCCTATGGCTACACCTTC. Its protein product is CASSPSVGAYGYTF.

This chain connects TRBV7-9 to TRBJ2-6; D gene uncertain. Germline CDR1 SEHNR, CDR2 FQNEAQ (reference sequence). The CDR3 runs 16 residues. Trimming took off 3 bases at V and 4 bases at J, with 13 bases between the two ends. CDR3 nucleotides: TGTGCCAGCAGCTTTCCCCGGGTTAGCGGGGCCAACGTCCTGACTTTC. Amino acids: CASSFPRVSGANVLTF.

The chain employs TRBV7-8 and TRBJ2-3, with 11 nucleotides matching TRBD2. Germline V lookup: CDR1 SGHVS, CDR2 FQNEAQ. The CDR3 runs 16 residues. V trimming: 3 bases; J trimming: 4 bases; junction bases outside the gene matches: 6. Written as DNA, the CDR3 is TGTGCCAGCAGCTTTAGCGGGGGGGCCGTCGCAGATACGCAGTATTTT. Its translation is CASSFSGGAVADTQYF.